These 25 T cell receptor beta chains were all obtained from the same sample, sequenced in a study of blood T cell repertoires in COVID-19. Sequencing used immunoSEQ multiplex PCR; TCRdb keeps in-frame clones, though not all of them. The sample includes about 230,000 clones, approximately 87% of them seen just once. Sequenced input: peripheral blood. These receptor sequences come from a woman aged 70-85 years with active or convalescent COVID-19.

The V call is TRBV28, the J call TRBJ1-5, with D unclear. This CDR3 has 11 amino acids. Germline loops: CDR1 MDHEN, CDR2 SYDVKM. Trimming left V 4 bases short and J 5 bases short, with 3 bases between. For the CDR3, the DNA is TGTGCCAGCAGTTCGGATCAGCCCCAGCATTTT. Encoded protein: CASSSDQPQHF.

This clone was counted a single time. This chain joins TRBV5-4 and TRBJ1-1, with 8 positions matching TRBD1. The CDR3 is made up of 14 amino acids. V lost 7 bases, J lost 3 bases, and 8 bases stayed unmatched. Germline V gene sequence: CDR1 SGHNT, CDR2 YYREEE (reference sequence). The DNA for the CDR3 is TGTGCCAGCGCTGTCGGACAGGGCGACACTGAAGCTTTCTTT. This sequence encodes CASAVGQGDTEAFF.

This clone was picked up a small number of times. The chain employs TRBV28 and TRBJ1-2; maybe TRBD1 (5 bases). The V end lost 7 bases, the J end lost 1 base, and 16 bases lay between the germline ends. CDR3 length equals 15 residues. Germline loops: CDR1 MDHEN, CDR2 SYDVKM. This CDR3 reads CASIRVGQVNYGYTF. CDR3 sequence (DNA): TGTGCCAGCATCAGGGTAGGGCAGGTTAACTATGGCTACACCTTC.

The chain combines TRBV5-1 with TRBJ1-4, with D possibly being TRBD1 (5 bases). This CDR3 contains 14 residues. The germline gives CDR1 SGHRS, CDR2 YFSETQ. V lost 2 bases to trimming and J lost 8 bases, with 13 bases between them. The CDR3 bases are TGCGCCAGCAGCTTTGGGCAGGGAGGCGAAAAACTGTTTTTT. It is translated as CASSFGQGGEKLFF.

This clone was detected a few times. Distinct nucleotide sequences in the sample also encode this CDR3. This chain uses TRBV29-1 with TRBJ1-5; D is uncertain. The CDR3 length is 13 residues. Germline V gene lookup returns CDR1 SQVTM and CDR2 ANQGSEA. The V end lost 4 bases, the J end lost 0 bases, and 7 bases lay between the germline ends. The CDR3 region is CSVAGNSNQPQHF. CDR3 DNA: TGCAGCGTTGCCGGGAATAGCAATCAGCCCCAGCATTTT.

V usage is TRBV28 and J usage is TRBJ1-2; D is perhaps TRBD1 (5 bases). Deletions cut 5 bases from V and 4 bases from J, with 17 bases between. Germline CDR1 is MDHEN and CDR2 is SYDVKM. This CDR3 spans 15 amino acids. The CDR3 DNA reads TGTGCCAGCAGTGACGGGGGGATGACAGTCTATGGCTACACCTTC. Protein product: CASSDGGMTVYGYTF.

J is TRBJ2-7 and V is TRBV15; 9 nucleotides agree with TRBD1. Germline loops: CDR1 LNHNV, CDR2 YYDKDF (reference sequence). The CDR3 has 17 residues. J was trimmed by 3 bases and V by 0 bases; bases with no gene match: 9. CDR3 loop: CATSRDLGGQGGYEQYF. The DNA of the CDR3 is TGTGCCACCAGCAGAGATCTGGGGGGACAGGGAGGCTACGAGCAGTACTTC.

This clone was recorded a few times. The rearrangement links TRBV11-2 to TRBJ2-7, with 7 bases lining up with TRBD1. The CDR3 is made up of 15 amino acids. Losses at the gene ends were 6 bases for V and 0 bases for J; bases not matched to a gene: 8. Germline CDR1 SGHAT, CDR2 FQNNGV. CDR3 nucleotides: TGTGCCAGCAGGTCCCAGGGGGTTGGCTCCTACGAGCAGTACTTC. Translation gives CASRSQGVGSYEQYF.

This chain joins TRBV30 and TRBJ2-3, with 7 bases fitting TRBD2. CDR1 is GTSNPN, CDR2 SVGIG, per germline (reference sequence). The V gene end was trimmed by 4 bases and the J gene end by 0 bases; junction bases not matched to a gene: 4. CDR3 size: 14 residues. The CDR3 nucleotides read TGTGCCTGGACTAGCGGTCGGAGCACAGATACGCAGTATTTT. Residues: CAWTSGRSTDTQYF.

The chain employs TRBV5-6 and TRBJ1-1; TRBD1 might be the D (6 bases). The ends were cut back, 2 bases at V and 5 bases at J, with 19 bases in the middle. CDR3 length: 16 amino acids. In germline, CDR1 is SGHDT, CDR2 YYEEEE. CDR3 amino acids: CASSLFTWQRGTEAFF. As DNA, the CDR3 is TGTGCCAGCAGCTTATTCACGTGGCAGAGGGGGACTGAAGCTTTCTTT.

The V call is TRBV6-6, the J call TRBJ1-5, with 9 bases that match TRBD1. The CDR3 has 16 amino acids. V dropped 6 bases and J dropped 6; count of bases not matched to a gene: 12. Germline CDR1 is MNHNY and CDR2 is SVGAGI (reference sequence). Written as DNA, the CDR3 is TGTGCCAGCAGAGACTCCGGGACAGGGCATTTTCAGCCCCAGCATTTT. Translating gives CASRDSGTGHFQPQHF.

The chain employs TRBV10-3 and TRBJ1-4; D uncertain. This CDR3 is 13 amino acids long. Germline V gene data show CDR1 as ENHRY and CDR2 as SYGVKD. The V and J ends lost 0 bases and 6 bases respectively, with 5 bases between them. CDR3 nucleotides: TGTGCCATCAGTGAGTCGAGGTATGAAAAACTGTTTTTT. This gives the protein CAISESRYEKLFF.

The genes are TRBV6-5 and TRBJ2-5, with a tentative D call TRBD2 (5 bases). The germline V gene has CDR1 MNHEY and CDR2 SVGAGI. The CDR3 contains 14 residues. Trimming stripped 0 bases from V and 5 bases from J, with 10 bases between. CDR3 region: CASSYSGSWETQYF. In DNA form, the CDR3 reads TGTGCCAGCAGTTACTCGGGGAGTTGGGAGACCCAGTACTTC.

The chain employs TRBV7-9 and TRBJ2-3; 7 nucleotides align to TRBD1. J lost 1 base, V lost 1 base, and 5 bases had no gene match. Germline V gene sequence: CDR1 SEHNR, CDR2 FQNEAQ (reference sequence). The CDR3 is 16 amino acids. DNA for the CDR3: TGTGCCAGCAGCTTAGGTTGGGACAGCCGCACAGATACGCAGTATTTT. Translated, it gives CASSLGWDSRTDTQYF.

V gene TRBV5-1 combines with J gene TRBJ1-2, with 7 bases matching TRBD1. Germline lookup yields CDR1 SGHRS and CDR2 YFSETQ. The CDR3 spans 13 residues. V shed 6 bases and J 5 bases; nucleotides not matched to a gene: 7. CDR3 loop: CASTLGGDYGYTF. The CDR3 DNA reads TGCGCCAGCACCTTAGGGGGCGATTATGGCTACACCTTC. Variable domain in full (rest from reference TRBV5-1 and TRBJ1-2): KAGVTQTPRYLIKTRGQQVTLSCSPISGHRSVSWYQQTPGQGLQFLFEYFSETQRNKGNFPGRFSGRQFSNSRSEMNVSTLELGDSALYLCASTLGGDYGYTFGSGTRLTVV.

CDR3 nucleotide sequence: TGTGCCACAATCGGGGGTGGAAAACTGTTTTTT. Protein sequence: CATIGGGKLFF. The rearrangement uses TRBV19 and TRBJ1-4, with a weak D call TRBD1 (5 bases). The CDR3 sequence is 11 residues long. Germline V gives CDR1 LNHDA, CDR2 SQIVND (reference sequence). V lost 10 bases to trimming and J lost 10 bases, with 13 bases between them.

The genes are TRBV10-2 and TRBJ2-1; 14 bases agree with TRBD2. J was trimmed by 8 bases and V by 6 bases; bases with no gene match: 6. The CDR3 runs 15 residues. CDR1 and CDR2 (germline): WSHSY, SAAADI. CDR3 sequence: CASRKGLAGVDEQFF. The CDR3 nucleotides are TGCGCCAGCAGGAAGGGACTAGCGGGAGTCGATGAGCAGTTCTTC.

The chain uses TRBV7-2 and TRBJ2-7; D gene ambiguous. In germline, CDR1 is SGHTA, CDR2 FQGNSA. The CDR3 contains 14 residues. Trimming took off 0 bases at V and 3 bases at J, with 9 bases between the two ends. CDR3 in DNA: TGTGCCAGCAGCTTAGCGGTACAGCTCTACGAGCAGTACTTC. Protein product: CASSLAVQLYEQYF.

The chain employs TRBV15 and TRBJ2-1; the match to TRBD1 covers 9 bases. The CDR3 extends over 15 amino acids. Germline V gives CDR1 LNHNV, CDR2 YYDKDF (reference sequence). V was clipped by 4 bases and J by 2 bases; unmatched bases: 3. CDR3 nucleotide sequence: TGTGCCACCAGCATTAGGACAGGGGCCTACAATGAGCAGTTCTTC. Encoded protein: CATSIRTGAYNEQFF.

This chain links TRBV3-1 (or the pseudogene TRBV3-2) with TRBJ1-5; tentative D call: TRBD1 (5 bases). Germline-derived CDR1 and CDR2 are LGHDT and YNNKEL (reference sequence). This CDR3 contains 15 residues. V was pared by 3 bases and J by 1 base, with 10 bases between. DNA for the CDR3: TGTGCCAGCAGCCAGACTGGGGGGAGCAATCAGCCCCAGCATTTT. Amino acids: CASSQTGGSNQPQHF.

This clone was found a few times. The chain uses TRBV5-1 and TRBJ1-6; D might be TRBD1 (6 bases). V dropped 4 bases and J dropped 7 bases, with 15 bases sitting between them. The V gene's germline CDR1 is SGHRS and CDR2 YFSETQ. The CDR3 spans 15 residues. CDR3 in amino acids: CASSVGAGLNSPLHF. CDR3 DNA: TGCGCCAGCAGCGTGGGGGCTGGGCTAAATTCACCCCTCCACTTT.

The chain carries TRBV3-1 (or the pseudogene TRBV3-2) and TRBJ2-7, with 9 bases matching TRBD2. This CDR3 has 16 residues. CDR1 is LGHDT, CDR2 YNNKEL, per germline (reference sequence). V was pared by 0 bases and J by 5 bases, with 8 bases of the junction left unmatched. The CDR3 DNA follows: TGTGCCAGCAGCCAAGATCTTACGCGGGAGGGCGACGAGCAGTACTTC. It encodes CASSQDLTREGDEQYF.

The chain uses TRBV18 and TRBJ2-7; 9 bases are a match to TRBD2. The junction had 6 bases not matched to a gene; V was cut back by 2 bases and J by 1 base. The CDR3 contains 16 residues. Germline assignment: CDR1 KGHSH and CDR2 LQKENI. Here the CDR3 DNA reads TGTGCCAGCTCACCAGGGGGACTAGCTCTTTCCTACGAGCAGTACTTC. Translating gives CASSPGGLALSYEQYF.

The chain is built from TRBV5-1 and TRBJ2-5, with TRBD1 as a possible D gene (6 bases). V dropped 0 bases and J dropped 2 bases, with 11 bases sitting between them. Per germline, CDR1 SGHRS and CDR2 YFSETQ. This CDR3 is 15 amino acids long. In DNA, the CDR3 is TGCGCCAGCAGCTTGGCCTTAGGACAGCAAGAGACCCAGTACTTC. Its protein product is CASSLALGQQETQYF.

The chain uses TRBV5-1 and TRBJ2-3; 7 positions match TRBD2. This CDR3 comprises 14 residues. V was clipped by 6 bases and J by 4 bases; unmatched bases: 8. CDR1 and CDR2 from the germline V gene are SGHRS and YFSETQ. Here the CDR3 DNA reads TGCGCCAGCAAGCGGGACCAGGGTTCAGATACGCAGTATTTT. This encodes CASKRDQGSDTQYF.